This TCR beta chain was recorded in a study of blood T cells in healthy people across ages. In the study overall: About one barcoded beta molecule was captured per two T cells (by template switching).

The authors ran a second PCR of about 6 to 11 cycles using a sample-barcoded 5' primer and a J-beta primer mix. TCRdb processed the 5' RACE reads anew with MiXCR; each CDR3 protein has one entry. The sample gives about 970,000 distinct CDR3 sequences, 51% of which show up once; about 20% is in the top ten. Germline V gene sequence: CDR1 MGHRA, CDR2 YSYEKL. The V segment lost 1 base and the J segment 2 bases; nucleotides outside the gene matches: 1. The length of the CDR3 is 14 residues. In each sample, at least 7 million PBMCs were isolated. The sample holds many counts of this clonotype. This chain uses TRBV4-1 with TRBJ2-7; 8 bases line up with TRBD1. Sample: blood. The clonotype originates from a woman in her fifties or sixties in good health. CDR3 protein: CASSQGTGPYEQYF. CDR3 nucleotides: TGCGCCAGCAGCCAAGGGACAGGGCCCTACGAGCAGTACTTC.